The 15 T cell receptor beta chains below all came from one sample that was sequenced in a study of cytomegalovirus exposure and HLA in healthy donors. Amplification used 60 Vbeta primers and 13 Jbeta primers. Libraries were prepared by immunoSEQ multiplex PCR; TCRdb keeps only in-frame clonotypes and omits some of them. The table includes roughly 120,000 clones, under 90% detected once. The sample comprised PBMCs. The receptors shown here come from a woman aged 25-40 years in good health and CMV-seronegative.

V usage is TRBV27 and J usage is TRBJ1-3; TRBD1 might be the D (5 bases). CDR1 is MNHEY, CDR2 SMNVEV, per germline (reference sequence). The V and J ends lost 0 bases and 2 bases respectively, with 8 bases between them. The CDR3 sequence is 15 residues long. This CDR3 is CASSLSRGTGNTIYF. In DNA, the CDR3 is TGTGCCAGCAGTTTATCCCGGGGGACTGGAAACACCATATATTTT.

The chain recombines TRBV5-4 with TRBJ2-1, with TRBD2 matching 12 bases. The germline V gene has CDR1 SGHNT and CDR2 YYREEE (reference sequence). With 5 bases clipped from V and 10 bases from J, the junction kept 10 bases outside the gene matches. The CDR3 runs to 15 residues. Written as DNA, the CDR3 is TGTGCCAGCAGACTCTCACTAGCGGGAGGAGACGAGCAGTTCTTC. As protein: CASRLSLAGGDEQFF.

The chain is built from TRBV5-1 and TRBJ2-2; 11 bases are a match to TRBD2. The ends lost 1 base at V and 4 bases at J; junction bases unmatched: 6. Germline V gene sequence: CDR1 SGHRS, CDR2 YFSETQ. The CDR3 is 17 residues long. The CDR3 region has the DNA TGCGCCAGCAGCTTGCCTAGCGGGAGGACCTTCACCGGGGAGCTGTTTTTT. Its translation: CASSLPSGRTFTGELFF.

Only a few counts were recorded for this clone. The rearrangement links TRBV5-5 to TRBJ2-7; D call uncertain. CDR1 is SGHKS and CDR2 is YYEKEE in the germline V gene (reference sequence). The length of the CDR3 is 13 residues. Trimming stripped 4 bases from V and 6 bases from J, with 14 bases between. The CDR3 DNA is TGTGCCAGCAGCCCCCCGAGAGCATCCGAGCAGTACTTC. Translated, it gives CASSPPRASEQYF. The full variable domain, with the rest looked up from reference TRBV5-5 and TRBJ2-7, is DAGVTQSPTHLIKTRGQQVTLRCSPISGHKSVSWYQQVLGQGPQFIFQYYEKEERGRGNFPDRFSARQFPNYSSELNVNALLLGDSALYLCASSPPRASEQYFGPGTRLTVT.

The chain links TRBV4-3 to TRBJ2-7, with D perhaps matching TRBD2 (6 bases). Trimming took 4 bases from V and 5 from J, leaving 15 bases between them. CDR1 is LGHNA and CDR2 is YSLEER in the germline V gene. The length of the CDR3 is 14 residues. The CDR3 DNA sequence: TGCGCCAGCAGCCGAGGTCTAGCGCGGAACGAGCAGTACTTC. Protein sequence: CASSRGLARNEQYF.

This chain uses TRBV6-1 with TRBJ2-2; 8 bases map to TRBD2. The CDR3 is 16 amino acids. Germline V gives CDR1 MNHNS, CDR2 SASEGT. Trimming took 4 bases from V and 3 from J; bases not matched to a gene: 7. CDR3 loop: CASSVQRERYTGELFF. DNA for the CDR3: TGTGCCAGCAGTGTTCAGCGGGAGCGTTACACCGGGGAGCTGTTTTTT.

This clone was detected only a few times. This chain's CDR3 is CASRVEGNTGELFF. The CDR3 bases are TGTGCCAGTCGTGTTGAGGGGAACACCGGGGAGCTGTTTTTT. The genes are TRBV19 and TRBJ2-2; tentatively, D is TRBD2 (5 bases). The V and J ends lost 8 bases and 1 base respectively, with 11 bases between them. The CDR3 consists of 14 residues. Germline lookup yields CDR1 LNHDA and CDR2 SQIVND (reference sequence).

The chain couples TRBV5-1 to TRBJ2-7; D ambiguous. This CDR3 spans 13 amino acids. Germline V CDR1 and CDR2: SGHRS, YFSETQ. V was pared by 0 bases and J by 0 bases, with 4 bases between. CDR3 region: CASSLDNSYEQYF. As DNA, the CDR3 is TGCGCCAGCAGCTTGGACAACTCCTACGAGCAGTACTTC.

This clone has only one observation. The chain recombines TRBV7-9 with TRBJ2-5; 11 bases agree with TRBD2. Trimming took 5 bases from V and 4 from J; bases not matched to a gene: 3. This CDR3 contains 14 residues. Per the germline V gene, CDR1 is SEHNR and CDR2 is FQNEAQ (reference sequence). CDR3 nucleotide sequence: TGTGCCAGCAGCATGGGACTAGCGGTAGAGACCCAGTACTTC. It encodes CASSMGLAVETQYF.

In the case of this clone: Other DNA sequences in this specimen translate into the identical CDR3. The chain combines TRBV14 with TRBJ2-1; 8 bases map to TRBD2. The CDR3 length is 16 residues. V shed 0 bases and J 4 bases; nucleotides not matched to a gene: 5. Germline V lookup: CDR1 SGHDN, CDR2 FVKESK. CDR3 in amino acids: CASSQDGTSVYNEQFF. The CDR3 region has the DNA TGTGCCAGCAGCCAAGATGGGACTAGTGTGTACAATGAGCAGTTCTTC. The whole variable domain, remainder taken from reference TRBV14 and TRBJ2-1, is EAGVTQFPSHSVIEKGQTVTLRCDPISGHDNLYWYRRVMGKEIKFLLHFVKESKQDESGMPNNRFLAERTGGTYSTLKVQPAELEDSGVYFCASSQDGTSVYNEQFFGPGTRLTVL.

V and J are TRBV6-4 and TRBJ2-3; D is possibly TRBD2 (6 bases). This CDR3 has 13 amino acids. Germline CDR1 is MRHNA and CDR2 is SNTAGT. Trimming took off 5 bases at V and 4 bases at J, with 10 bases between the two ends. CDR3 nucleotide sequence: TGTGCCAGCAGTTGGGACTTGTCAGATACGCAGTATTTT. It encodes CASSWDLSDTQYF.

This clone occurred a few times. This chain joins TRBV19 and TRBJ1-4; D uncertain. Trimming took off 5 bases at V and 4 bases at J, with 11 bases between the two ends. Germline lookup yields CDR1 LNHDA and CDR2 SQIVND (reference sequence). The CDR3 loop spans 14 amino acids. As DNA, the CDR3 is TGTGCCAGTAGTCACAGTCTTGGTAATGAAAAACTGTTTTTT. Protein sequence: CASSHSLGNEKLFF.

The J gene is TRBJ2-7, the V gene TRBV7-9; 9 bases align to TRBD2. J lost 4 bases, V lost 3 bases, and 13 bases had no gene match. The V gene's germline CDR1 is SEHNR and CDR2 FQNEAQ (reference sequence). CDR3 length equals 17 residues. The CDR3 nucleotides read TGTGCCAGCAGCTTGGGTTTGGGCGGGAGGGCGATTTACGAGCAGTACTTC. Protein: CASSLGLGGRAIYEQYF.

The chain has TRBV27 and TRBJ2-5, with TRBD1 identical over 7 bases. V was clipped by 0 bases and J by 4 bases; unmatched bases: 2. The CDR3 totals 14 residues. CDR1 MNHEY and CDR2 SMNVEV come from the germline V gene (reference sequence). This CDR3 is CASSLSAGGETQYF. DNA for the CDR3: TGTGCCAGCAGTTTATCGGCAGGGGGAGAGACCCAGTACTTC.

The CDR3 nucleotides are TGTGCCAGCAGTGTCTCTAGCGGGAGGAATGAGCAGTTCTTC. It is translated as CASSVSSGRNEQFF. The chain joins TRBV2 to TRBJ2-1; TRBD2 matches 11 bases. The V gene end was trimmed by 4 bases and the J gene end by 7 bases; junction bases not matched to a gene: 3. This CDR3 has 14 residues. Per germline, CDR1 SNHLY and CDR2 FYNNEI.